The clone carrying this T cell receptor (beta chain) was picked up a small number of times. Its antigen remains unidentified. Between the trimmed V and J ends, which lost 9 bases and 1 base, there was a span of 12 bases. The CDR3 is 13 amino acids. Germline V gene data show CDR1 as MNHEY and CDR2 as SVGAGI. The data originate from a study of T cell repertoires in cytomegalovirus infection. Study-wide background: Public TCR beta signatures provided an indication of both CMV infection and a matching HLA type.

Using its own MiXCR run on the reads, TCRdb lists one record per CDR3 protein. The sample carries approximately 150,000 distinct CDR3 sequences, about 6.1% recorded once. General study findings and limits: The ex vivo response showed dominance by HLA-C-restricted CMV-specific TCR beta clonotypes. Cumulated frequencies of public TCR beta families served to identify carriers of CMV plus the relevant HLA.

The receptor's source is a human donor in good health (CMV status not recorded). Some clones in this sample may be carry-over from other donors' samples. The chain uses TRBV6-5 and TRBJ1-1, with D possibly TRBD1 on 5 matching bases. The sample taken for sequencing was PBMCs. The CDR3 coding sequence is TGTGCCAGTTACAGGTCCAGGAACACTGAAGCTTTCTTT. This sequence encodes CASYRSRNTEAFF.